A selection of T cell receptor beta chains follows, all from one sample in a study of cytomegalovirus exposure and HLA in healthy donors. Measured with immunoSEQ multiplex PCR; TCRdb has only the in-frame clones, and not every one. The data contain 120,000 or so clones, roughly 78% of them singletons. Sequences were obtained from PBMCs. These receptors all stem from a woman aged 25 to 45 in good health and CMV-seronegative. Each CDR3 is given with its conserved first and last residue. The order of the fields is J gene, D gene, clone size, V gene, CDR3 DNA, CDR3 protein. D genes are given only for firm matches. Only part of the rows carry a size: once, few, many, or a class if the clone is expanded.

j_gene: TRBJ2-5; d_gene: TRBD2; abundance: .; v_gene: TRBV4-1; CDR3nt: TGCGCCAGCAGCCAAGTGTTTCGGGCTAGCGGGGGGACCCAGTACTTC; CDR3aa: CASSQVFRASGGTQYF
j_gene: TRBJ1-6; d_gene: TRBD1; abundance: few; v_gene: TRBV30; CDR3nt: TGTGCCTGGAGTACCGGACAGGATCTTTTCTCCTATAATTCACCCCTCCACTTT; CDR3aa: CAWSTGQDLFSYNSPLHF
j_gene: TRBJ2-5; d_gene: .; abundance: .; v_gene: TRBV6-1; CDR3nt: TGTGCCAGCAGTGAAAGATGGAGGGGAGAGACCCAGTACTTC; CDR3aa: CASSERWRGETQYF
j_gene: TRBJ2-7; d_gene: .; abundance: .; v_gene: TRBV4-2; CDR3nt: TGTGCCAGCAGCCAAGTCGAGAGGACAGCATCCCCCTACGAGCAGTACTTC; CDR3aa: CASSQVERTASPYEQYF
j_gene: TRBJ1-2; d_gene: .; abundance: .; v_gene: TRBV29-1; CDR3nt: TGCAGCGTTGTCCGGGGGGCTGGCTACACCTTC; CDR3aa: CSVVRGAGYTF
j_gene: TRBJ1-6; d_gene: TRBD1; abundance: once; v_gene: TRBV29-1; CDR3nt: TGCAGCGTTGAAGACTTCCGGGACAGGAATAATTCACCCCTCCACTTT; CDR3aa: CSVEDFRDRNNSPLHF
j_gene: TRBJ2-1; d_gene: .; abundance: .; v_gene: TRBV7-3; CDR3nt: TGTGCCAGCAGCCTTAGTTCCCGGAGCGATGAGCAGTTCTTC; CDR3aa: CASSLSSRSDEQFF
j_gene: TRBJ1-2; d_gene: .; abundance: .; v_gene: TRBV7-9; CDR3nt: TGTGCCAGCAGCTTAGGCGGGGTGGGGGGCTACACCTTC; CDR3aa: CASSLGGVGGYTF
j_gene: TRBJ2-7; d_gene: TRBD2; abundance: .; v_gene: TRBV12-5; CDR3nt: TGTGCTAGTGCCCCGAGCGGGAGTACCTCCTACGAGCAGTACTTC; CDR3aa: CASAPSGSTSYEQYF
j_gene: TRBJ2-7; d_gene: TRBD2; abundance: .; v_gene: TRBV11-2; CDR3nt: TGTGCCAGCAGCCACGGTTGGAAGATAAAGCGGGACCACTACGAGCAGTACTTC; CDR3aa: CASSHGWKIKRDHYEQYF
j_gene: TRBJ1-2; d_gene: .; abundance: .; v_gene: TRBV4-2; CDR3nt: TGTGCCAGCAGCCAAGAGGGGGGGGGCCGCCGGAGTGGCTACACCTTC; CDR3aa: CASSQEGGGRRSGYTF
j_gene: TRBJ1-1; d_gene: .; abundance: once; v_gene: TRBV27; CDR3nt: TGTGCCAGCAGTCCGTACACCTCCACTGAAGCTTTCTTT; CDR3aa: CASSPYTSTEAFF
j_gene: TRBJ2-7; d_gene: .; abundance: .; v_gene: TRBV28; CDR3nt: TGTGCCAGCAGTTTAAAGGGGGGGACCTTCAACGAGCAGTACTTC; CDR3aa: CASSLKGGTFNEQYF
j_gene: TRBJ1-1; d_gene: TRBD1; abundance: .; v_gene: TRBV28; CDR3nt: TGTGCCACCAGACATTCCGGGACAGGGGGCAATGGAGCTTTCTTT; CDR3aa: CATRHSGTGGNGAFF
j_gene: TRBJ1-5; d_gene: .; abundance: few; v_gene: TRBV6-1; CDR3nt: TGTGCCAGCAGTGGACAGCAAGGGATTGAGCCCCAGCATTTT; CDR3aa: CASSGQQGIEPQHF
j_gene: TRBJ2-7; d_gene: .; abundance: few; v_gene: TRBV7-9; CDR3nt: TGTGCCAGCAGTACCCCCACGGGCTCCTACGAGCAGTACTTC; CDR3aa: CASSTPTGSYEQYF
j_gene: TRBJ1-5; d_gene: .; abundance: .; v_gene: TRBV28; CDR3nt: TGTGCCAGCAGACCCGCGGGGGTGGGTCAGCCCCAGCATTTT; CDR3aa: CASRPAGVGQPQHF
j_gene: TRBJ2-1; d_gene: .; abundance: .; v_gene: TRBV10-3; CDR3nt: TGTGCCATTGGGCCGGGGAATGAGCAGTTCTTC; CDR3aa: CAIGPGNEQFF
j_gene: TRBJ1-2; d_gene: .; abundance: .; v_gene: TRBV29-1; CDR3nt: TGCAGCGTGGTGACAGAGCTTTCGAGCTATGGCTACACCTTC; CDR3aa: CSVVTELSSYGYTF
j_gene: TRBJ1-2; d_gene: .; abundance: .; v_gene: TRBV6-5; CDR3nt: TGTGCCAGCAGGGCAGGCTATGGCTACACCTTC; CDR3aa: CASRAGYGYTF
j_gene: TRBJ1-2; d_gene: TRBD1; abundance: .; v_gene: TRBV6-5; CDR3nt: TGTGCCAGCAGTTCGCGGGACAGGGGTACCTATGGCTACACCTTC; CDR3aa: CASSSRDRGTYGYTF
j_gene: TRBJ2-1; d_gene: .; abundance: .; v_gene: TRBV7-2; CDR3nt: TGTGCCAGCAGCTTAATTTCTAAATTGAGTGAGCAGTTCTTC; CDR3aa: CASSLISKLSEQFF
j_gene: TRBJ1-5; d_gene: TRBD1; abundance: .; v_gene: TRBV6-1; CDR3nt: TGTGCCAGCAGAGAACCACCCGACAGGGGATCCCAGCCCCAGCATTTT; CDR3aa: CASREPPDRGSQPQHF
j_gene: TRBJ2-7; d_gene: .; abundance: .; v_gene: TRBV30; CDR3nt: TGTGCCTGGGCAGACATTTACGAGCAGTACTTC; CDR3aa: CAWADIYEQYF
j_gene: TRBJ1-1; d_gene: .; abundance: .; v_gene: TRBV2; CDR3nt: TGTGCCAGCAGCGGCCTAGGTCGAGCTTTCTTT; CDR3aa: CASSGLGRAFF
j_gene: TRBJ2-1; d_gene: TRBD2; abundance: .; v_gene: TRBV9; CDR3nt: TGTGCCAGCAGCATTAGCGGGGGGGTAGAGCAGTTCTTC; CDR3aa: CASSISGGVEQFF
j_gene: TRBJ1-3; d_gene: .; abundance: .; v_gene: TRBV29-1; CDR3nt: TGCAGCGCCCTCCGGGGTGGAAACACCATATATTTT; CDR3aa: CSALRGGNTIYF
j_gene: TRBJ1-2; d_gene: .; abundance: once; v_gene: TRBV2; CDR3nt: TGTGCCAGCAGTGAAGCGCCAGGGAACTATGGCTACACCTTC; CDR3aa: CASSEAPGNYGYTF
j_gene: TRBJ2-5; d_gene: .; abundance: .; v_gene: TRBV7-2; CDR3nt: TGTGCCAGCAGCCTAGGGACAAGTTTGGAGACCCAGTACTTC; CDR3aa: CASSLGTSLETQYF
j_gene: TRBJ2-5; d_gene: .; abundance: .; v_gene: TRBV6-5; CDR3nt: TGTGCCAGCAGTTACTCGAATCTAGCTCGGGAGACCCAGTACTTC; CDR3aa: CASSYSNLARETQYF
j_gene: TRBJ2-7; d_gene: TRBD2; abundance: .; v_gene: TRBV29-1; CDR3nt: TGCAGCGTCAGCGGGGTCGGAAATTCCTACGAGCAGTACTTC; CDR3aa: CSVSGVGNSYEQYF
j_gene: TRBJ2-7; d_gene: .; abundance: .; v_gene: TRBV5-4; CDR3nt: TGTGCCAGCAGCACGGGACAAACCTACGAGCAGTACTTC; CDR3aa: CASSTGQTYEQYF
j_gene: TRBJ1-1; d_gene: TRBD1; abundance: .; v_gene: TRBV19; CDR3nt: TGTGCCAGTAACCGACAGGGGGTGAACACTGAAGCTTTCTTT; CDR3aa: CASNRQGVNTEAFF
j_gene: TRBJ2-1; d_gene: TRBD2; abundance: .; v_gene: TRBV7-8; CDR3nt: TGTGCCAGCGCGCCTCGGGGGGGGGCGGGCGAGCAGTTCTTC; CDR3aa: CASAPRGGAGEQFF
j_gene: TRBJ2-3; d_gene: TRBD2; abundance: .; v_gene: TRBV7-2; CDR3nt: TGTGCCAGCAGCTTCACTAGCGCCACTAGCACAGATACGCAGTATTTT; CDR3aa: CASSFTSATSTDTQYF
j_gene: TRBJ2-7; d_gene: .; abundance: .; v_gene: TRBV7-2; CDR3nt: TGTGCCAGCAGCCCCTACGCCTACGACGAGCAGTACTTC; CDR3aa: CASSPYAYDEQYF
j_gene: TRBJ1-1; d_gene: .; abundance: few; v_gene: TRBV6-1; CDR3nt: TGTGCCAGCAGGCCGGGTCCCACGGAAGCTTTCTTT; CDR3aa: CASRPGPTEAFF
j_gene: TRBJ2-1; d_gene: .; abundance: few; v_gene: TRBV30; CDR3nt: TGTGCCTGGAGTGTAAACGGGAATGAGCAGTTCTTC; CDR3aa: CAWSVNGNEQFF
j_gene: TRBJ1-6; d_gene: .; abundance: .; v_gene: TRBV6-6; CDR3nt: TGTGCCAGCACCCCCGCCGGGATGTCGGGGTCACCCCTCCACTTT; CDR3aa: CASTPAGMSGSPLHF
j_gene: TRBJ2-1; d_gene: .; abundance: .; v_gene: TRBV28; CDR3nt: TGTGCCAGCACCCTCCGGAGGGATGAGCAGTTCTTC; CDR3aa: CASTLRRDEQFF
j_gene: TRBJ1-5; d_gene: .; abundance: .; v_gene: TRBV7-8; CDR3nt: TGTGCCAGCAGCTTACGCCAGGAAGAGCCCCAGCATTTT; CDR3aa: CASSLRQEEPQHF
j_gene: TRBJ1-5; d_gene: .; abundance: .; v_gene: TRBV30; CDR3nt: TGTGCCTGGAGTGTTGAGGGAAATCAGCCCCAGCATTTT; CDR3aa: CAWSVEGNQPQHF
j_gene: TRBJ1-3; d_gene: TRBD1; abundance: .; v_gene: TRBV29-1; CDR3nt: TGCAGCGTTGAAGATCGAGACAGGGTTTTCGGAAACACCATATATTTT; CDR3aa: CSVEDRDRVFGNTIYF
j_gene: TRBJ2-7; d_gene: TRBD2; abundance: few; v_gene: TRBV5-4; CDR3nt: TGTGCCAGCAGCTCTGGCCCCACCGCGGGGGGGACCTACGAGCAGTACTTC; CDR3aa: CASSSGPTAGGTYEQYF
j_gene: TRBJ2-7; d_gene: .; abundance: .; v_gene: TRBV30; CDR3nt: TGTGCCTGGAGTACCCAGGCATCCTACGAGCAGTACTTC; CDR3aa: CAWSTQASYEQYF
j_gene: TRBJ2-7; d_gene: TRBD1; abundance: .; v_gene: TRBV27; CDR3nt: TGTGCCAGCAGATTGACAGGGCCAAACGAGCAGTACTTC; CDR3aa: CASRLTGPNEQYF
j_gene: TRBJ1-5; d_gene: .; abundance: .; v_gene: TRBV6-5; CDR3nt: TGTGCCACCGGACGGGGATCCAGCAATCAGCCCCAGCATTTT; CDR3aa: CATGRGSSNQPQHF
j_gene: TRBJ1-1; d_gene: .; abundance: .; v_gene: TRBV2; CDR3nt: .; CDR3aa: CASSTSQGLRAFF
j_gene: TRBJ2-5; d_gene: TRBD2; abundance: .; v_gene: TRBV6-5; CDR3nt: TGTGCCAGCAGTTACGGGGGCGGGGGGGGGTCGCGGACCCAGTACTTC; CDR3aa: CASSYGGGGGSRTQYF
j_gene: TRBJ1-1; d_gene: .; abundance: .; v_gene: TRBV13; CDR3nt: TGTGCCAGCAGCTTAGGGTCTAACACTGAAGCTTTCTTT; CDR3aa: CASSLGSNTEAFF
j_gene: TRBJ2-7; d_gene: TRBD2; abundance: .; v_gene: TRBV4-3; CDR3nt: TGCGCCAGCAGCCAAGATCTTTCTAGCGGAAGCCCAAGCTCCTACGAGCAGTACTTC; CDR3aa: CASSQDLSSGSPSSYEQYF
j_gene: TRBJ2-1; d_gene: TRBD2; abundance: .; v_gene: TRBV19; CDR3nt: TGTGCCAGTAGCGGACTAGCGGATTACAATGAGCAGTTCTTC; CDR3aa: CASSGLADYNEQFF
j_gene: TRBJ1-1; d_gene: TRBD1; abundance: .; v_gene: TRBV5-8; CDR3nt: TGTGCCAGCAGGTTGGAATTTGGGACAGGGGGCATGAACACTGAAGCTTTCTTT; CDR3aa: CASRLEFGTGGMNTEAFF
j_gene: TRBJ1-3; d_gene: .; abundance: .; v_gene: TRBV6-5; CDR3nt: TGTGCCAGCAGTCTGGACAGCTCTGGAAACACCATATATTTT; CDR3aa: CASSLDSSGNTIYF